Listed here are 12 T cell receptor beta chains from one sample, sequenced in a study of cytomegalovirus exposure and HLA in healthy donors. Researchers ran the PCR with 60 Vbeta and 13 Jbeta primers. This table comes from immunoSEQ multiplex PCR, and its TCRdb copy is limited to in-frame clones, with some not included. The table records some 150,000 clones, roughly 60% of them present only once. Sequencing input: PBMCs. The receptors originated from a woman in her thirties or forties in good health and CMV-seronegative.

This clone was seen more than once but under ten times. The V call is TRBV11-2, the J call TRBJ2-5, with TRBD1 as a possible D gene (6 bases). The CDR3 is 12 residues long. V gave up 8 bases and J gave up 5 bases, with 12 bases separating them. Germline CDR1 and CDR2: SGHAT and FQNNGV. CDR3 region: CASDRLRETQYF. CDR3 DNA sequence: TGTGCCAGCGACAGGCTCCGGGAGACCCAGTACTTC.

The chain recombines TRBV4-3 with TRBJ1-4, with 7 bases aligning to TRBD1. Germline CDR1 is LGHNA and CDR2 is YSLEER. The CDR3 covers 16 residues. The trim removed 0 bases at V and 11 bases at J, leaving 12 bases unmatched. This CDR3 is CASSQDIGPQGDKLFF. For the CDR3, the DNA is TGCGCCAGCAGCCAAGATATCGGGCCCCAGGGGGATAAACTGTTTTTT.

This clone has just one count. The chain combines TRBV7-9 with TRBJ1-1, with 8 bases lining up with TRBD1. Trimming at V came to 3 bases and at J to 8 bases, leaving 11 bases not matched to a gene. CDR3 length: 15 residues. Looked up from germline, CDR1 is SEHNR and CDR2 is FQNEAQ (reference sequence). CDR3 region: CASSFQGAQSKEAFF. The CDR3 DNA is TGTGCCAGCAGCTTTCAGGGGGCCCAATCCAAAGAAGCTTTCTTT.

This clone came up once. This chain connects TRBV28 to TRBJ1-5, with D possibly TRBD1 on 6 matching bases. The V end lost 5 bases, the J end lost 4 bases, and 12 bases lay between the germline ends. The CDR3 is 14 residues long. Germline loops: CDR1 MDHEN, CDR2 SYDVKM. This CDR3 reads CASSRSRGNQPQHF. CDR3 nucleotides: TGTGCCAGCAGTCGCTCCAGGGGAAATCAGCCCCAGCATTTT.

This chain joins TRBV25-1 and TRBJ2-2, with 10 positions matching TRBD2. The CDR3 is 15 residues long. The germline gives CDR1 MGHDK, CDR2 SYGVNS. The V segment lost 2 bases and the J segment 5 bases; nucleotides outside the gene matches: 2. Written as DNA, the CDR3 is TGTGCCAGCAGTGAACTAGCGGGGGATACCGGGGAGCTGTTTTTT. As protein: CASSELAGDTGELFF.

The V call is TRBV7-6, the J call TRBJ1-1; D is possibly TRBD1 (6 bases). The V gene's germline CDR1 is SGHVS and CDR2 FNYEAQ. This CDR3 contains 16 residues. The ends were cut back, 1 base at V and 0 bases at J, with 12 bases in the middle. The CDR3 DNA reads TGTGCCAGCAGCTTAGTGCCGGACAGCCTGAACACTGAAGCTTTCTTT. Its protein product is CASSLVPDSLNTEAFF.

This chain joins TRBV6-6 and TRBJ2-2, with a weak D call TRBD2 (7 bases). The CDR3 has 15 amino acids. Germline-derived CDR1 and CDR2 are MNHNY and SVGAGI (reference sequence). The V and J ends lost 4 bases and 6 bases respectively, with 15 bases between them. CDR3 loop: CASSWRGGEPGELFF. In DNA form, the CDR3 reads TGTGCCAGCAGTTGGAGAGGGGGGGAGCCCGGGGAGCTGTTTTTT.

The chain is built from TRBV7-8 and TRBJ1-1; 7 bases align to TRBD1. CDR1 SGHVS and CDR2 FQNEAQ come from the germline V gene. V shed 3 bases and J 4 bases; nucleotides not matched to a gene: 11. CDR3 length: 16 amino acids. CDR3 DNA: TGTGCCAGCAGCTTCGTCTCGACAGGGAAGTCCACTGAAGCTTTCTTT. As protein: CASSFVSTGKSTEAFF.

This sequence joins TRBV9 and TRBJ2-7; TRBD2 agrees at 7 bases. Germline V gene lookup returns CDR1 SGDLS and CDR2 YYNGEE. Unmatched junction bases numbered 5, after V lost 0 bases and J lost 2 bases. The CDR3 totals 15 residues. CDR3 region: CASSVDSTSPYEQYF. The CDR3 bases are TGTGCCAGCAGCGTAGATTCGACTAGCCCCTACGAGCAGTACTTC.

This clone turned up a few times. The gene calls are TRBV5-1 and TRBJ1-2, with a possible D match to TRBD1 (5 bases). Looked up from germline, CDR1 is SGHRS and CDR2 is YFSETQ. There are 14 residues in the CDR3. V lost 0 bases to trimming and J lost 3 bases, with 9 bases between them. CDR3 in amino acids: CASSLEVRDYGYTF. For the CDR3, the DNA is TGCGCCAGCAGCTTGGAGGTCAGGGACTATGGCTACACCTTC.

This rearrangement joins TRBV13 to TRBJ1-1; 9 bases map to TRBD1. V lost 3 bases to trimming and J lost 3 bases; unmatched junction nucleotides: 2. The germline V gene has CDR1 PRHDT and CDR2 FYEKMQ (reference sequence). This CDR3 spans 14 amino acids. The CDR3 DNA sequence: TGTGCCAGCAGCTTCCGGGACAGGGACACTGAAGCTTTCTTT. Its protein is CASSFRDRDTEAFF.

This chain links TRBV29-1 with TRBJ1-2; 8 positions match TRBD1. This CDR3 spans 12 amino acids. The V segment lost 8 bases and the J segment 8 bases; nucleotides outside the gene matches: 10. In germline, CDR1 is SQVTM, CDR2 ANQGSEA. The CDR3 DNA reads TGCAGCTCCGGACAGGGTTCAGAAGGCTACACCTTC. Its translation is CSSGQGSEGYTF.